This T cell receptor (beta chain) was found in a study of cytomegalovirus exposure and HLA in healthy donors. Study as a whole: Falling in the Caucasian-associated ancestry cluster were 81% of a few hundred genotyped donors.

Amplification used 60 Vbeta primers and 13 Jbeta primers. Generated by immunoSEQ multiplex PCR, the TCRdb table keeps only in-frame clones and is missing some. The sample has roughly 110,000 clones; approximately 78% are singletons. Remarks on this clone: Its antigen remains unknown.

V gave up 2 bases and J gave up 0 bases, with 13 bases separating them. The CDR3 totals 17 residues. Germline V gene data show CDR1 as SNHLY and CDR2 as FYNNEI. Study conclusions and caveats: After further analysis at a later stage, 16,951 TCR beta sequences were associated with HLA alleles at 0.05 false discovery rate. A cluster of highly shared sequence variants was likely a sequencing artifact. Highest at DRB1 and lowest at HLA-C, TCR association rates differed among HLA loci in a later analysis.

This TCR was recovered from a man aged 30 to 39 in good health and CMV-seropositive. The chain uses TRBV2 and TRBJ2-2; weak D call: TRBD2 (5 bases). Material: PBMCs. The CDR3 bases are TGTGCCAGCAGTGAAATTTTGGGCGGGCCGAACACCGGGGAGCTGTTTTTT. Translating gives CASSEILGGPNTGELFF.